This T cell receptor (beta chain) was sequenced in a study of shared clonotypes between healthy human individuals. Original processing notes: Filtering of immunoSEQ junctional sequences could not match full-length read filtering. Sequencing was performed with immunoSEQ multiplex PCR; in TCRdb, only in-frame clones are kept and a portion is missing. V and J calls and clone size are given by that table; D and trimming were obtained from the DNA. This table has about 2.1 million clones, 90% to 95% appearing once. CDR1 is SGHRS, CDR2 YFSETQ, per germline. CDR3 length: 14 residues. V shed 2 bases and J 3 bases; nucleotides not matched to a gene: 2. General study points: Sequencing depth was a factor that was expected to affect clonotype sharing among donors.

This clone was counted once. Its antigen is undetermined. In the naive CD8 group, cells lacked CD45RO and were positively selected for CCR7, so terminally differentiated effector memory CD45RA+ cells were left out. The genes are TRBV5-1 and TRBJ2-7; TRBD2 aligns across 10 bases. This receptor was taken from a man younger than 35 in good health. Some clones in this sample may be carry-over from other donors' samples. The sequenced sample consisted of naive CD8+ T cells from PBMCs. The CDR3 DNA reads as TGCGCCAGCAGCTTCGGACTAGCGGACTACGAGCAGTACTTC. It encodes CASSFGLADYEQYF.